Included here is one T cell receptor (beta chain) sequence, with context. Its specificity is not known. The V segment lost 4 bases and the J segment 5 bases; nucleotides outside the gene matches: 5. The CDR3 is 13 residues long. Germline V gene sequence: CDR1 SGHKS, CDR2 YYEKEE (reference sequence). Profiled with immunoSEQ multiplex PCR; TCRdb holds only in-frame clones, not every one. The sample carries more than 15,000 clones, around 83% recorded once. The sample comes from a study of OX40 agonist ivuxolimab in advanced cancers. At the level of the study: Ivuxolimab is a fully human IgG2 antibody that activates OX40 (CD134). From 23 to 79 years was the age range, with a mean of around 56 years, and 65% to 90% were male. Three patients responded partially, comprising one with hepatocellular carcinoma and two with cutaneous melanoma.

The study's findings and limits: Averaging showed that CD8+ T cells had more expanded clones than CD4+ did.

The sequence came from an adult with an advanced solid tumor such as melanoma, head and neck, liver or kidney cancer. Sequenced here: CD4+ or CD8+ T cells sorted from blood, sampled in a trial of the OX40 agonist ivuxolimab. V usage is TRBV5-5 and J usage is TRBJ1-2, with 7 bases identical to TRBD1. Here the CDR3 DNA reads TGTGCCAGCAGCGCTACAGGGGCTTATGGCTACACCTTC. This sequence encodes CASSATGAYGYTF.